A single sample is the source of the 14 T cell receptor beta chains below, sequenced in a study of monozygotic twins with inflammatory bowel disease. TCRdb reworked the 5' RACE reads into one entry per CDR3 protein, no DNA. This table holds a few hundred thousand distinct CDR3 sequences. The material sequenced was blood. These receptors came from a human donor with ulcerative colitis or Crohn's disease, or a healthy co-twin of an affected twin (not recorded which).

The CDR3 region is CASSLGRGPETQYF. The chain carries TRBV7-6 and TRBJ2-5; the D gene TCRdb calls, TRBD2, cannot be checked with no DNA. The CDR3 is 14 amino acids. CDR1 and CDR2 (germline): SGHVS, FNYEAQ.

CDR3 sequence: CASSLDMGGLHGYTF. V and J are TRBV11-2 and TRBJ1-2; TCRdb calls TRBD1, which cannot be checked without DNA. CDR3 length: 15 residues. Germline V gives CDR1 SGHAT, CDR2 FQNNGV. Full variable domain (rest looked up from reference TRBV11-2 and TRBJ1-2): EAGVAQSPRYKIIEKRQSVAFWCNPISGHATLYWYQQILGQGPKLLIQFQNNGVVDDSQLPKDRFSAERLKGVDSTLKIQPAKLEDSAVYLCASSLDMGGLHGYTFGSGTRLTVV.

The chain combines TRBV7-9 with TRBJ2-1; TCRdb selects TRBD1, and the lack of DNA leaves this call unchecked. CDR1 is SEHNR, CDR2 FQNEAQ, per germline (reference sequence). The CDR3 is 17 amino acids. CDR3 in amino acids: CASTTPGSSSSYNEQFF.

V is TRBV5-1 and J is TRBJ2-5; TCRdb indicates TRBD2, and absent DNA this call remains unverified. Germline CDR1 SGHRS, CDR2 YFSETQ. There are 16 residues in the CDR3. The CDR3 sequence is CASSLVLAGGKETQYF.

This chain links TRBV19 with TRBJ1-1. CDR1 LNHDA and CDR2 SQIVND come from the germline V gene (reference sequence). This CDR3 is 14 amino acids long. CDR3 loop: CASGWEGMNTEAFF.

CDR3 residues: CAISVMPDQPQHF. The J gene is TRBJ1-5, the V gene TRBV10-3. The CDR3 contains 13 residues. Germline assignment: CDR1 ENHRY and CDR2 SYGVKD.

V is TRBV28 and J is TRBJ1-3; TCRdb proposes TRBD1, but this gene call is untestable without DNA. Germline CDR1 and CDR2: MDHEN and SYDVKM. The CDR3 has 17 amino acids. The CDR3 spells CASRPRGQKVSGNTIYF.

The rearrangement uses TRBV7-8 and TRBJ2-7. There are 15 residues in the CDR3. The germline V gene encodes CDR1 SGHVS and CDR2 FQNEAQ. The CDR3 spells CASSLEGGLGYEQYF.

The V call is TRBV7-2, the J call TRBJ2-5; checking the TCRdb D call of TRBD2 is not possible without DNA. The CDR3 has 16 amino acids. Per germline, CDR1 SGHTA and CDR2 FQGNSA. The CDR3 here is CASSPRTSGSQETQYF. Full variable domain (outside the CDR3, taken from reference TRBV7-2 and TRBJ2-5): GAGVSQSPSNKVTEKGKDVELRCDPISGHTALYWYRQSLGQGLEFLIYFQGNSAPDKSGLPSDRFSAERTGGSVSTLTIQRTQQEDSAVYLCASSPRTSGSQETQYFGPGTRLLVL.

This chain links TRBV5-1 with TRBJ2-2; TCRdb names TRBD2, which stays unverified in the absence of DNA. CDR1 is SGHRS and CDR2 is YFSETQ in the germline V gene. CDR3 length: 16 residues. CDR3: CASKSGPAGDTGELFF.

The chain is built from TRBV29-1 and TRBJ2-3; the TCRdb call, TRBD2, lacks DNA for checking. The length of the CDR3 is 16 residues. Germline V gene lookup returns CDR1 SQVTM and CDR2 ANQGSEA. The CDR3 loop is CSVARLAGQSTDTQYF.

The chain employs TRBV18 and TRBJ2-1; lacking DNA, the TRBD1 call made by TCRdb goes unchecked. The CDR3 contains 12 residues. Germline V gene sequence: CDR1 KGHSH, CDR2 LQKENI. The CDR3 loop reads CASSLEQGDIVF.

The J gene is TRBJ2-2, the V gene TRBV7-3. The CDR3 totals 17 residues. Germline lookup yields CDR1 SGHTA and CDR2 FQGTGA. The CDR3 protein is CASSLFPGNANTGELFF.

CDR3 loop: CASSLAGSPTDTQYF. The chain links TRBV5-1 to TRBJ2-3; TCRdb names TRBD1, which stays unverified in the absence of DNA. This CDR3 has 15 amino acids. Germline V gene lookup returns CDR1 SGHRS and CDR2 YFSETQ.